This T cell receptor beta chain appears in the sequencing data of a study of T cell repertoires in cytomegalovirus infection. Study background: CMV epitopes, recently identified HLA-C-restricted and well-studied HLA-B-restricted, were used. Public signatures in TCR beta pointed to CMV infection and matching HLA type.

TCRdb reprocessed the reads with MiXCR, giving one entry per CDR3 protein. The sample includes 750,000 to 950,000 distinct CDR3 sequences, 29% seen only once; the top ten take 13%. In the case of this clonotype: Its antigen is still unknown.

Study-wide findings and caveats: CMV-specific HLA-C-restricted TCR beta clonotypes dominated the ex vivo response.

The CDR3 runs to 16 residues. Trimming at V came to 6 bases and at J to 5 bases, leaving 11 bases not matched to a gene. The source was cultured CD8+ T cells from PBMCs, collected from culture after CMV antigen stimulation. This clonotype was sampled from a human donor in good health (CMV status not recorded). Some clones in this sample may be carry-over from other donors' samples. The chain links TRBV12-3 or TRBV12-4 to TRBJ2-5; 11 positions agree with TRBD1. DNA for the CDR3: TGTGCCAGCAGGGACCGGGACAGGGGGAGAGGGGAGACCCAGTACTTC. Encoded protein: CASRDRDRGRGETQYF.